The 7 T cell receptor beta chains presented below share a single source sample, sequenced in a study of shared clonotypes between healthy human individuals. Profiling relied on immunoSEQ multiplex PCR, and the TCRdb table lists in-frame clones only, not all of them. The sample has roughly 1,100,000 clones, about 75% seen once. Material for sequencing was memory CD4+ T cells sorted from blood. Subset indicated: CD45RA-negative fraction. These receptors were obtained from a young man in good health.

This clone occurred many times. This chain connects TRBV6-1 to TRBJ2-5; 8 bases fit TRBD1. Germline CDR1 reads MNHNS; CDR2 reads SASEGT. This CDR3 has 14 residues. V was clipped by 4 bases and J by 4 bases; unmatched bases: 5. The CDR3 DNA sequence: TGTGCCAGCAGTGTCTCAGGGGGCGCAGAGACCCAGTACTTC. Amino acid sequence: CASSVSGGAETQYF.

The J gene is TRBJ1-1, the V gene TRBV9; the D gene is possibly TRBD1 (5 bases). The CDR3 loop spans 14 amino acids. V lost 2 bases, J lost 6 bases, and 14 bases lay in between. The germline V gene encodes CDR1 SGDLS and CDR2 YYNGEE. The CDR3 region is CASSVAGSIAEAFF. In DNA form, the CDR3 reads TGTGCCAGCAGCGTTGCAGGGTCTATCGCTGAAGCTTTCTTT. The full variable domain, its missing parts supplied by reference TRBV9 and TRBJ1-1, is DSGVTQTPKHLITATGQRVTLRCSPRSGDLSVYWYQQSLDQGLQFLIQYYNGEERAKGNILERFSAQQFPDLHSELNLSSLELGDSALYFCASSVAGSIAEAFFGQGTRLTVV.

The CDR3 nucleotides are TGTGCCAGCATCCAATCCCCGGGACAGGGGGCGCCCGCAGATACGCAGTATTTT. Translated, it gives CASIQSPGQGAPADTQYF. The chain is built from TRBV2 and TRBJ2-3; TRBD1 aligns across 12 bases. The V segment lost 7 bases and the J segment 4 bases; nucleotides outside the gene matches: 15. This CDR3 has 18 amino acids. The germline CDR1 and CDR2 sequences are SNHLY and FYNNEI.

The genes are TRBV5-1 and TRBJ2-3; 7 nucleotides line up with TRBD1. V lost 0 bases, J lost 5 bases, and 3 bases stayed unmatched. This CDR3 comprises 14 residues. CDR1 SGHRS and CDR2 YFSETQ come from the germline V gene. Written as DNA, the CDR3 is TGCGCCAGCAGCTTGGGACAGGGTGGAGATACGCAGTATTTT. It specifies CASSLGQGGDTQYF. The entire variable domain, with the rest obtained from reference TRBV5-1 and TRBJ2-3, is as follows: KAGVTQTPRYLIKTRGQQVTLSCSPISGHRSVSWYQQTPGQGLQFLFEYFSETQRNKGNFPGRFSGRQFSNSRSEMNVSTLELGDSALYLCASSLGQGGDTQYFGPGTRLTVL.

The chain couples TRBV7-9 to TRBJ2-5; D remains ambiguous. V was clipped by 0 bases and J by 1 base, with 6 bases between them. The CDR3 has 14 residues. Germline V gene lookup returns CDR1 SEHNR and CDR2 FQNEAQ (reference sequence). The CDR3 DNA follows: TGTGCCAGCAGCTTAGCAGGCTTCCAAGAGACCCAGTACTTC. Its translation is CASSLAGFQETQYF.

The chain is built from TRBV7-9 and TRBJ2-3, with D perhaps TRBD2 (6 bases). Trimming left V 1 base short and J 4 bases short, with 9 bases between. Germline V gene sequence: CDR1 SEHNR, CDR2 FQNEAQ (reference sequence). The CDR3 has 14 amino acids. CDR3 loop: CASSLGGKADTQYF. For the CDR3, the DNA is TGTGCCAGCAGCTTAGGCGGGAAGGCAGATACGCAGTATTTT.

The chain recombines TRBV5-6 with TRBJ1-6; TRBD1 might be the D (5 bases). Trimming stripped 3 bases from V and 3 bases from J, with 13 bases between. Germline assignment: CDR1 SGHDT and CDR2 YYEEEE. There are 16 residues in the CDR3. In DNA form, the CDR3 reads TGTGCCAGCAGCTCCTCCTTGCAGGGCTATAATTCACCCCTCCACTTT. This codes for CASSSSLQGYNSPLHF.